Below are 25 T cell receptor beta chains sequenced from a single sample in a study of T cells in localized non-small cell lung cancer. Data came from immunoSEQ multiplex PCR; TCRdb stores just in-frame clones and leaves some out. The table lists over 25,000 clones, 90% of them singletons. This specimen was peripheral blood, taken before any cancer treatment. Receptor source: a woman aged 40 to 75 with stage I lung adenocarcinoma.

The J gene is TRBJ2-5, the V gene TRBV18, with D tentatively TRBD1 or TRBD2 (5 bases each). Trimming left V 0 bases short and J 3 bases short, with 8 bases between. From germline, CDR1 is KGHSH and CDR2 LQKENI. The CDR3 runs 14 residues. The CDR3 DNA reads as TGTGCCAGCTCACCACCGTGGGGGAAAGAGACCCAGTACTTC. Protein product: CASSPPWGKETQYF.

This clone was detected only a few times. This chain joins TRBV7-8 and TRBJ2-1; the match to TRBD2 covers 10 bases. The CDR3 consists of 14 residues. The junction had 1 base not matched to a gene; V was cut back by 2 bases and J by 6 bases. Germline V CDR1 and CDR2: SGHVS, FQNEAQ. CDR3 DNA sequence: TGTGCCAGCAGCTTACTAGCGGGGGCCAATGAGCAGTTCTTC. Amino acid sequence: CASSLLAGANEQFF.

This chain joins TRBV7-3 and TRBJ2-3; no definite D call. Germline V gene sequence: CDR1 SGHTA, CDR2 FQGTGA. V was cut by 2 bases and J by 0 bases, with 9 bases left in between. This CDR3 is 15 amino acids long. CDR3 nucleotide sequence: TGTGCCAGCAGCTTATTGGGCGGCAGCACAGATACGCAGTATTTT. Its protein product is CASSLLGGSTDTQYF. Looking up the rest from reference TRBV7-3 and TRBJ2-3 gives the full variable domain: GAGVSQTPSNKVTEKGKYVELRCDPISGHTALYWYRQSLGQGPEFLIYFQGTGAADDSGLPNDRFFAVRPEGSVSTLKIQRTERGDSAVYLCASSLLGGSTDTQYFGPGTRLTVL.

V gene TRBV19 combines with J gene TRBJ2-1, with a tentative D call TRBD1 (5 bases). Germline CDR1 reads LNHDA; CDR2 reads SQIVND (reference sequence). V was trimmed by 5 bases and J by 4 bases, leaving 12 bases between them. The CDR3 is 14 amino acids. CDR3 sequence reads: CASSPWGLYNEQFF. The CDR3 DNA sequence: TGTGCCAGTAGTCCATGGGGCCTATACAATGAGCAGTTCTTC.

The chain combines TRBV5-6 with TRBJ2-2, with D unresolved. V dropped 1 base and J dropped 0 bases, with 10 bases sitting between them. Germline lookup yields CDR1 SGHDT and CDR2 YYEEEE. This CDR3 region has 16 residues. Written as DNA, the CDR3 is TGTGCCAGCAGCTTGTTGGGCGGAGCGAACACCGGGGAGCTGTTTTTT. Translation gives CASSLLGGANTGELFF.

The chain uses TRBV18 and TRBJ2-3, with unresolved D. Deletions cut 1 base from V and 6 bases from J, with 8 bases between. Germline values: CDR1 KGHSH, CDR2 LQKENI. The CDR3 runs to 13 residues. As DNA, the CDR3 is TGTGCCAGCTCACCACAGGGTACTGATACGCAGTATTTT. This encodes CASSPQGTDTQYF.

The chain uses TRBV10-1 and TRBJ1-1; D is ambiguous. Germline CDR1 reads WNHNN; CDR2 reads SYGVQD (reference sequence). The CDR3 runs to 12 residues. Deletions cut 6 bases from V and 1 base from J, with 6 bases between. In DNA, the CDR3 is TGCGCCAGCAGAACTAAGAACACTGAAGCTTTCTTT. Encoded protein: CASRTKNTEAFF.

This chain joins TRBV21-1 and TRBJ1-2. TRBV21-1 is termed a pseudogene. The CDR3 spans 15 residues. The CDR3 DNA reads TGTGCCAGCAGTGATATGCGGGACCACTACTATGGCTACACCTTC. Amino acids: CASSDMRDHYYGYTF.

This clone was observed a handful of times. The V and J genes are TRBV5-1 and TRBJ1-2, with D perhaps matching TRBD1 (6 bases). Trimming took off 0 bases at V and 2 bases at J, with 11 bases between the two ends. This CDR3 comprises 15 residues. Germline-derived CDR1 and CDR2 are SGHRS and YFSETQ. This chain's CDR3 is CASSLDGQSNYGYTF. DNA for the CDR3: TGCGCCAGCAGCTTGGATGGACAGTCAAACTATGGCTACACCTTC.

This clone was observed once. V is TRBV7-3 and J is TRBJ1-5; 7 bases fit TRBD1. CDR1 SGHTA and CDR2 FQGTGA come from the germline V gene. The CDR3 runs 15 residues. V lost 5 bases and J lost 3; bases outside the gene matches: 7. The CDR3 region is CASSLGTAPNQPQHF. DNA for the CDR3: TGTGCCAGCAGCCTCGGGACAGCTCCCAATCAGCCCCAGCATTTT. Full variable domain (outside the CDR3, taken from reference TRBV7-3 and TRBJ1-5): GAGVSQTPSNKVTEKGKYVELRCDPISGHTALYWYRQSLGQGPEFLIYFQGTGAADDSGLPNDRFFAVRPEGSVSTLKIQRTERGDSAVYLCASSLGTAPNQPQHFGDGTRLSIL.

This chain uses TRBV19 with TRBJ1-1, with D perhaps matching TRBD1 (5 bases). The germline V and J ends were trimmed by 9 bases and 2 bases, with 13 bases remaining between them. CDR1 is LNHDA and CDR2 is SQIVND in the germline V gene (reference sequence). This CDR3 spans 13 amino acids. The DNA for the CDR3 is TGTGCCAGCGGATGGGGGGGAAACACTGAAGCTTTCTTT. Translation: CASGWGGNTEAFF.

The CDR3 sequence is CATSRVQGGETQYF. CDR3 DNA sequence: TGTGCCACCAGCAGAGTACAGGGAGGAGAGACCCAGTACTTC. The chain links TRBV15 to TRBJ2-5; D might be TRBD1 or TRBD2, each matching 6 bases. CDR1 is LNHNV, CDR2 YYDKDF, per germline (reference sequence). The CDR3 is 14 amino acids. V shed 1 base and J shed 4 bases, with 10 bases lying between them.

This clone was counted a single time. This rearrangement joins TRBV7-2 to TRBJ2-5, with unresolved D. V gave up 1 base and J gave up 2 bases, with 5 bases separating them. The CDR3 consists of 13 residues. The germline CDR1 and CDR2 sequences are SGHTA and FQGNSA. The CDR3 is CASSLGRQETQYF. As DNA, the CDR3 is TGTGCCAGCAGCTTAGGACGGCAAGAGACCCAGTACTTC.

In the case of this clone: Relative to the germline gene, one junction end is altered; a read error may explain this. The chain is built from TRBV5-4 and TRBJ1-5; no firm D call. Germline assignment: CDR1 SGHNT and CDR2 YYREEE (reference sequence). The CDR3 extends over 13 amino acids. The CDR3 spells CASSLQPNQHQHF. CDR3 bases: TGTGCCAGCAGCTTGCAGCCTAATCAGCACCAGCATTTT. The full variable domain, in which reference TRBV5-4 and TRBJ1-5 provide the parts outside the CDR3, is ETGVTQSPTHLIKTRGQQVTLRCSSQSGHNTVSWYQQALGQGPQFIFQYYREEENGRGNFPPRFSGLQFPNYSSELNVNALELDDSALYLCASSLQPNQHQHFGDGTRLSIL.

This chain links TRBV18 with TRBJ1-5; D not resolved. Trimming left V 3 bases short and J 5 bases short, with 5 bases between. The germline V gene has CDR1 KGHSH and CDR2 LQKENI. The CDR3 runs 12 residues. The CDR3 spells CASSPLDQPQHF. CDR3 nucleotide sequence: TGTGCCAGCTCACCCCTGGATCAGCCCCAGCATTTT.

This clone came up once. The V call is TRBV11-3, the J call TRBJ2-7, with D possibly matching TRBD1 (5 bases). CDR1 SGHNT and CDR2 YENEEA come from the germline V gene. The CDR3 is 13 residues long. Trimming stripped 5 bases from V and 7 bases from J, with 15 bases between. The CDR3 is CASSATQGEEQYF. The CDR3, as DNA: TGTGCCAGCAGCGCCACACAAGGGGAAGAGCAGTACTTC.

This chain uses TRBV28 with TRBJ1-1; no firm D call. The CDR3 loop spans 13 amino acids. Trimming took off 2 bases at V and 1 base at J, with 5 bases between the two ends. Looked up from germline, CDR1 is MDHEN and CDR2 is SYDVKM. CDR3 sequence: CASSLVRNTEAFF. CDR3 nucleotides: TGTGCCAGCAGTTTAGTCAGGAACACTGAAGCTTTCTTT.

The V call is TRBV18, the J call TRBJ1-2, with TRBD1 matching 7 bases. This CDR3 spans 14 amino acids. Per germline, CDR1 KGHSH and CDR2 LQKENI. V shed 2 bases and J 5 bases; nucleotides not matched to a gene: 5. The CDR3 reads CASSPADRSYGYTF. CDR3 nucleotide sequence: TGTGCCAGCTCACCAGCGGACAGGTCATATGGCTACACCTTC.

This clone has a single count. The gene calls are TRBV5-6 and TRBJ1-2, with a possible D match to TRBD1 (6 bases). Germline values: CDR1 SGHDT, CDR2 YYEEEE. V was trimmed by 4 bases and J by 2 bases, leaving 15 bases between them. This CDR3 has 15 residues. The DNA for the CDR3 is TGTGCCAGCAGCCCACCCCGGACAGAGAACTATGGCTACACCTTC. It is translated as CASSPPRTENYGYTF.

The chain links TRBV7-2 to TRBJ1-2; 9 bases align to TRBD1. The CDR3 is made up of 16 amino acids. Germline V gene data show CDR1 as SGHTA and CDR2 as FQGNSA. J gave up 2 bases and V 1 base, and 5 bases lay outside the gene matches. Written as DNA, the CDR3 is TGTGCCAGCAGCTTAGGTTCCGGGACAGGGAACTATGGCTACACCTTC. Translation gives CASSLGSGTGNYGYTF.

This chain joins TRBV28 and TRBJ2-7; 7 bases agree with TRBD1. Germline CDR1 MDHEN, CDR2 SYDVKM. The ends lost 5 bases at V and 3 bases at J; junction bases unmatched: 7. This CDR3 is 14 amino acids long. CDR3 DNA sequence: TGTGCCAGCAGTACGACAGGGAATCGCTACGAGCAGTACTTC. Translated, it gives CASSTTGNRYEQYF. The variable domain in full, with the rest retrieved from reference TRBV28 and TRBJ2-7, is DVKVTQSSRYLVKRTGEKVFLECVQDMDHENMFWYRQDPGLGLRLIYFSYDVKMKEKGDIPEGYSVSREKKERFSLILESASTNQTSMYLCASSTTGNRYEQYFGPGTRLTVT.

This rearrangement joins TRBV18 to TRBJ2-4; weak D call: TRBD2 (6 bases). The ends were cut back, 0 bases at V and 0 bases at J, with 6 bases in the middle. This CDR3 has 15 residues. CDR1 KGHSH and CDR2 LQKENI come from the germline V gene. The CDR3 bases are TGTGCCAGCTCACCACCGGGGGGAGCCAAAAACATTCAGTACTTC. Protein product: CASSPPGGAKNIQYF. Looking up the rest from reference TRBV18 and TRBJ2-4 gives the full variable domain: NAGVMQNPRHLVRRRGQEARLRCSPMKGHSHVYWYRQLPEEGLKFMVYLQKENIIDESGMPKERFSAEFPKEGPSILRIQQVVRGDSAAYFCASSPPGGAKNIQYFGAGTRLSVL.

The CDR3 here is CASRPRQGNSPLHF. The DNA of the CDR3 is TGTGCCAGTAGACCCAGACAGGGAAATTCACCCCTCCACTTT. This chain joins TRBV19 and TRBJ1-6, with TRBD1 matching over 7 bases. CDR3 length equals 14 residues. From germline, CDR1 is LNHDA and CDR2 SQIVND (reference sequence). V lost 6 bases, J lost 7 bases, and 6 bases stayed unmatched.

The sample holds one count of this clone. The chain joins TRBV19 to TRBJ1-5; D unresolved. The V gene's germline CDR1 is LNHDA and CDR2 SQIVND (reference sequence). This CDR3 region has 12 residues. V was pared by 2 bases and J by 9 bases, with 8 bases between. The CDR3 loop reads CASSIPRTPQHF. CDR3 in DNA: TGTGCCAGTAGTATACCCAGAACGCCCCAGCATTTT.

The chain is built from TRBV6-5 and TRBJ2-3; D is perhaps TRBD1 (6 bases). V lost 2 bases, J lost 2 bases, and 8 bases lay in between. The germline gives CDR1 MNHEY, CDR2 SVGAGI. CDR3 size: 14 residues. CDR3 bases: TGTGCCAGCAGTTACAGGGGACACACAGATACGCAGTATTTT. Translated, it gives CASSYRGHTDTQYF.